This TCR beta chain was sequenced for a study of blood T cell repertoires in COVID-19. Turning to the study itself: Italy, Spain and the United States were the sources of the convalescent and acute COVID-19 samples. In each case, the material was cDNA or gDNA derived from T cells, B-cell-depleted T cells, or PBMCs.

As handled by the study authors: Amplification of reference gene primers provided the estimated nucleated cell counts. Measured with immunoSEQ multiplex PCR; TCRdb has only the in-frame clones, and not every one. The D gene and trimming were derived from the DNA, and the V and J assignments and clone size from that table. The table has 130,000 to 150,000 clones, about 83% seen once. CDR3 length equals 11 residues. The V end lost 2 bases, the J end lost 17 bases, and 15 bases lay between the germline ends. Per the germline V gene, CDR1 is SQVTM and CDR2 is ANQGSEA. The clonotype originates from a woman aged 40 to 50 with acute or convalescent COVID-19. The chain uses TRBV29-1 and TRBJ2-2; D might be TRBD1 (5 bases). The sample taken for sequencing was peripheral blood. The DNA for the CDR3 is TGCAGCGTTGAACAGGGTCCCGGCGCCTTTTTT. Residues: CSVEQGPGAFF.